The 21 T cell receptor beta chains presented below share a single source sample, sequenced in a study of T cells in lung cancer brain metastases. Sequencing was performed with immunoSEQ multiplex PCR; in TCRdb, only in-frame clones are kept and a portion is missing. The table includes 3,000 or so clones, 86% detected once. The sequenced sample was tumor tissue from the primary lung tumor. These receptors all stem from a woman aged 45-65 years with non-small cell lung cancer.

The chain is built from TRBV15 and TRBJ1-1; 8 bases map to TRBD1. V was clipped by 7 bases and J by 3 bases; unmatched bases: 4. The CDR3 contains 13 residues. The germline gives CDR1 LNHNV, CDR2 YYDKDF (reference sequence). CDR3 DNA sequence: TGTGCCACCACTACAGGGGGGGACACTGAAGCTTTCTTT. This translates into CATTTGGDTEAFF.

The genes are TRBV6-6 and TRBJ1-5, with D tentatively TRBD1 (5 bases). V was cut by 5 bases and J by 4 bases, with 15 bases left in between. CDR1 and CDR2 (germline): MNHNY, SVGAGI (reference sequence). CDR3 length equals 15 residues. The CDR3 coding sequence is TGTGCCAGCAGTACCGGGACCGTCGATAATCAGCCCCAGCATTTT. This codes for CASSTGTVDNQPQHF.

This clone was observed a handful of times. V gene TRBV4-1 combines with J gene TRBJ1-6; possible D gene TRBD1, 5 bases. This CDR3 is built from 16 residues. Per germline, CDR1 MGHRA and CDR2 YSYEKL. V lost 5 bases and J lost 4, with 15 bases in between. The CDR3 loop is CASSSRGGYYNSPLHF. The CDR3 coding sequence is TGCGCCAGCAGCTCCCGGGGGGGGTATTATAATTCACCCCTCCACTTT.

The chain combines TRBV7-9 with TRBJ2-1; D gene uncertain. The CDR3 loop spans 16 amino acids. Per germline, CDR1 SEHNR and CDR2 FQNEAQ (reference sequence). V shed 2 bases and J shed 0 bases, with 11 bases lying between them. CDR3 sequence (DNA): TGTGCCAGCAGCTTAATGAGTCCTAGCTCCTACAATGAGCAGTTCTTC. Translated: CASSLMSPSSYNEQFF.

This rearrangement joins TRBV14 to TRBJ2-3; 10 positions match TRBD2. Germline-derived CDR1 and CDR2 are SGHDN and FVKESK. This CDR3 has 16 amino acids. J gave up 4 bases and V 6 bases, and 10 bases lay outside the gene matches. CDR3 in DNA: TGTGCCAGCAGTCGAGGGACGAGCGGGGGGGCAGATACGCAGTATTTT. Its translation is CASSRGTSGGADTQYF.

The CDR3 DNA reads TGTGCCAGCAGTGAACGAATTAATGAAAAACTGTTTTTT. It specifies CASSERINEKLFF. The chain joins TRBV6-1 to TRBJ1-4; D is unresolved. Looked up from germline, CDR1 is MNHNS and CDR2 is SASEGT. Trimming took 2 bases from V and 4 from J, leaving 5 bases between them. CDR3 size: 13 residues.

This chain connects TRBV5-6 to TRBJ1-1; TRBD1 matches at 8 bases. V shed 3 bases and J 5 bases; nucleotides not matched to a gene: 6. The CDR3 has 14 residues. The germline V gene encodes CDR1 SGHDT and CDR2 YYEEEE. The CDR3 loop is CASSSGQGRTEAFF. The CDR3 DNA sequence: TGTGCCAGCAGCTCAGGACAGGGCCGAACTGAAGCTTTCTTT.

The chain combines TRBV9 with TRBJ2-1; TRBD2 matches at 8 bases. Germline V gene data show CDR1 as SGDLS and CDR2 as YYNGEE. The CDR3 is 12 residues long. Trimming removed 7 bases from V and 15 bases from J; junction bases left unmatched: 12. CDR3 residues: CASGGPGGAPFF. As DNA, the CDR3 is TGTGCCAGCGGGGGCCCGGGGGGGGCCCCGTTCTTC.

The V call is TRBV5-1, the J call TRBJ2-7, with D possibly TRBD1 on 7 matching bases. CDR3 size: 14 residues. The germline gives CDR1 SGHRS, CDR2 YFSETQ. Trimming stripped 2 bases from V and 4 bases from J, with 13 bases between. DNA of the CDR3: TGCGCCAGCAGCTTTGTTCAGGGGGGATACGAGCAGTACTTC. Translated: CASSFVQGGYEQYF.

The V gene is TRBV4-1, the J gene TRBJ2-3; D is ambiguous. Per germline, CDR1 MGHRA and CDR2 YSYEKL. Trimming pared 1 base from V and 1 base from J, leaving 3 bases between. The CDR3 extends over 13 amino acids. The CDR3 region has the DNA TGCGCCAGCAGCCAAGCCGGCACAGATACGCAGTATTTT. Translating gives CASSQAGTDTQYF.

The V gene is TRBV28, the J gene TRBJ2-7; 8 positions match TRBD2. CDR1 MDHEN and CDR2 SYDVKM come from the germline V gene. Trimming took 5 bases from V and 5 from J; bases not matched to a gene: 14. This CDR3 is 16 amino acids long. The CDR3 loop is CASSLSPSGTRDEQYF. The CDR3, as DNA: TGTGCCAGCAGTCTCTCCCCTTCCGGGACTAGAGACGAGCAGTACTTC.

This clone was found a few times. The chain links TRBV7-9 to TRBJ2-3, with a weak D call TRBD2 (7 bases). Trimming left V 1 base short and J 3 bases short, with 11 bases between. Germline-derived CDR1 and CDR2 are SEHNR and FQNEAQ (reference sequence). This CDR3 has 15 amino acids. CDR3 nucleotides: TGTGCCAGCAGCTTAGGGGGGGGCAAGACAGATACGCAGTATTTT. It encodes CASSLGGGKTDTQYF. Together with reference TRBV7-9 and TRBJ2-3, the CDR3 gives the full variable domain: DTGVSQNPRHKITKRGQNVTFRCDPISEHNRLYWYRQTLGQGPEFLTYFQNEAQLEKSRLLSDRFSAERPKGSFSTLEIQRTEQGDSAMYLCASSLGGGKTDTQYFGPGTRLTVL.

The count of this clone is one. This chain links TRBV28 with TRBJ1-2; possible D gene TRBD1, 5 bases. The CDR3 contains 14 residues. CDR1 and CDR2 from the germline V gene are MDHEN and SYDVKM. V was clipped by 6 bases and J by 4 bases, with 15 bases between them. CDR3 DNA sequence: TGTGCCAGCAGCCGAAGGGGACCGACCTATGGCTACACCTTC. As protein: CASSRRGPTYGYTF.

In this sample, this clone turned up a few times. The CDR3 region is CSVQITEAFF. The CDR3 DNA reads as TGCAGCGTCCAGATTACTGAAGCTTTCTTT. This chain connects TRBV29-1 to TRBJ1-1, with D hard to call. The CDR3 has 10 residues. Trimming left V 6 bases short and J 5 bases short, with 7 bases between. Germline CDR1 SQVTM, CDR2 ANQGSEA.

This chain uses TRBV4-1 with TRBJ1-5; D gene unclear. This CDR3 is built from 15 residues. Germline CDR1 reads MGHRA; CDR2 reads YSYEKL. Trimming removed 0 bases from V and 3 bases from J, with 9 bases in between. This CDR3 is CASSQEGGNNQPQHF. In DNA, the CDR3 is TGCGCCAGCAGCCAAGAGGGTGGGAACAATCAGCCCCAGCATTTT.

V usage is TRBV5-6 and J usage is TRBJ2-1; the D gene is possibly TRBD1 (6 bases). Germline V gene sequence: CDR1 SGHDT, CDR2 YYEEEE. V shed 1 base and J shed 4 bases, with 12 bases lying between them. The length of the CDR3 is 15 residues. In DNA, the CDR3 is TGTGCCAGCAGCTTGATTCGGACAGCTTACAATGAGCAGTTCTTC. Its protein product is CASSLIRTAYNEQFF. The full variable domain, in which reference TRBV5-6 and TRBJ2-1 provide the parts outside the CDR3, is DAGVTQSPTHLIKTRGQQVTLRCSPKSGHDTVSWYQQALGQGPQFIFQYYEEEERQRGNFPDRFSGHQFPNYSSELNVNALLLGDSALYLCASSLIRTAYNEQFFGPGTRLTVL.

The chain's CDR3 is CASSEREGSSGNTIYF. DNA for the CDR3: TGTGCCAGCAGCGAACGTGAAGGGTCCTCTGGAAACACCATATATTTT. The gene calls are TRBV9 and TRBJ1-3; no firm D call. This CDR3 comprises 16 residues. V shed 3 bases and J shed 0 bases, with 13 bases lying between them. Germline lookup yields CDR1 SGDLS and CDR2 YYNGEE.

This chain joins TRBV6-5 and TRBJ2-7; D not certain. The CDR3 has 10 residues. The V end was cut by 8 bases, the J end by 7 bases, with 9 bases between. Per germline, CDR1 MNHEY and CDR2 SVGAGI. CDR3 nucleotide sequence: TGTGCCAGCGGAATACTTGAGCAGTACTTC. It is translated as CASGILEQYF.

A remark on this clone: One end of the junction is discordant with germline, which a read error may explain. V gene TRBV11-1 combines with J gene TRBJ2-1; perhaps TRBD2 as D (6 bases). The germline gives CDR1 SGHAT, CDR2 FQDESV (reference sequence). There are 16 residues in the CDR3. Here the CDR3 reads CASSSITPYGGVIQLF. The CDR3 DNA is TGTGCCAGCAGCTCCATCACCCCCTACGGGGGAGTAATACAACTCTTC.

This clone was seen a few times. This sequence joins TRBV11-2 and TRBJ2-5; tentative D call: TRBD1 (6 bases). V was cut by 4 bases and J by 1 base, with 13 bases left in between. This CDR3 spans 15 amino acids. CDR1 SGHAT and CDR2 FQNNGV come from the germline V gene. Here the CDR3 reads CASSSPTGTQETQYF. The DNA of the CDR3 is TGTGCCAGCAGCTCCCCAACAGGGACCCAAGAGACCCAGTACTTC.

This chain joins TRBV7-8 and TRBJ1-1; TRBD1 agrees at 9 bases. CDR1 and CDR2 (germline): SGHVS, FQNEAQ. V was clipped by 5 bases and J by 9 bases; unmatched bases: 10. The CDR3 runs 14 residues. The CDR3 loop reads CASSRQGGQIKAFF. Written as DNA, the CDR3 is TGTGCCAGCAGCAGACAGGGGGGGCAGATAAAAGCTTTCTTT.